The entry that follows covers one T cell receptor beta chain sequence. This specimen belongs to a study of STAT5B mutations in CD4+ large granular lymphocyte leukemia. The V end lost 3 bases, the J end lost 7 bases, and 20 bases lay between the germline ends. CDR1 and CDR2 from the germline V gene are SGDLS and YYNGEE. The CDR3 extends over 16 amino acids. Generated by immunoSEQ multiplex PCR, the TCRdb table keeps only in-frame clones and is missing some. This table holds 35,000 or so clones, 88% found once. The receptor's source is a human donor in good health. Sequences were obtained from CD4+ T cells from blood buffy coats. The V gene is TRBV9, the J gene TRBJ2-4; no firm D call. The CDR3 region is CASSADHRAASNIQYF. The CDR3 nucleotides read TGTGCCAGCAGCGCGGACCACCGGGCCGCCTCGAACATTCAGTACTTC.